The clone carrying this T cell receptor (beta chain) appeared a single time. The V end lost 3 bases, the J end lost 5 bases, and 14 bases lay between the germline ends. The CDR3 contains 14 residues. CDR1 is MNHEY, CDR2 SMNVEV, per germline (reference sequence). The sample comes from a study of shared clonotypes between healthy human individuals. The overall study: Each donor had three CD4 naive, three CD4 memory, two CD8 naive and one CD8 memory plate.

The data were produced by immunoSEQ multiplex PCR, yet TCRdb's version contains in-frame clones alone and is incomplete. The profile covers over 800,000 clones, with around 92% appearing a single time and about 25% taken by the ten largest. Naive CD8 cells comprised CD45RO-negative, CCR7-positively selected cells, excluding terminally differentiated effector memory CD45RA+ cells. The sequence was obtained from a man aged 25 to 40 in good health. This chain links TRBV27 with TRBJ2-7; no definite D call. Material for sequencing was naive CD8+ T cells sorted from blood. The CDR3 loop reads CASSFVGQTNEQYF. The CDR3 coding sequence is TGTGCCAGCAGTTTTGTAGGGCAAACGAACGAGCAGTACTTC.